The 10 T cell receptor beta chains reported below all come from one sample, sequenced in a study of blood T cells in healthy people across ages. A J-beta primer mix and a sample-barcoded 5' primer were used in a second PCR of about 6 to 12 cycles. MiXCR, applied by TCRdb to the 5' RACE reads, yields one record per CDR3 protein. The table includes about 500,000 distinct CDR3 sequences, 20% to 30% detected once. These data were also filed under a second study, of T cells of mothers and their children.

What was sequenced was blood. The receptors were sampled from a boy aged 5-17 years in good health.

J is TRBJ2-7 and V is TRBV10-3; 8 bases match TRBD1. Germline trimming cut 2 bases from V and 2 bases from J; bases unmatched to any gene: 8. The germline V gene encodes CDR1 ENHRY and CDR2 SYGVKD. The CDR3 is 16 amino acids. CDR3: CAISEEPGQAPYEQYF. In nucleotides, the CDR3 is TGTGCCATCAGTGAGGAACCGGGACAGGCTCCCTACGAGCAGTACTTC.

This clonotype was recorded only once. The chain links TRBV28 to TRBJ2-7, with 9 positions matching TRBD2. The CDR3 extends over 15 amino acids. V shed 5 bases, J shed 4 bases, and the junction held 9 bases outside the gene matches. Looked up from germline, CDR1 is MDHEN and CDR2 is SYDVKM. The chain's CDR3 is CASSPLTSGDYEQYF. Written as DNA, the CDR3 is TGTGCCAGCAGTCCGCTGACTAGCGGTGATTACGAGCAGTACTTC.

This clonotype was counted only a few times. The J gene is TRBJ1-2, the V gene TRBV18; D is uncertain. The CDR3 is 15 amino acids. Germline V lookup: CDR1 KGHSH, CDR2 LQKENI. Trimming removed 2 bases from V and 6 bases from J, with 16 bases in between. The CDR3 loop reads CASSPETTHRDGYTF. In DNA form, the CDR3 reads TGTGCCAGCTCACCAGAGACGACCCATCGGGATGGCTACACCTTC.

At least ten counts were recorded for this clonotype. The chain is built from TRBV7-2 and TRBJ2-3; 8 bases align to TRBD2. Trimming removed 2 bases from V and 2 bases from J; junction bases left unmatched: 3. Per the germline V gene, CDR1 is SGHTA and CDR2 is FQGNSA. The CDR3 consists of 15 residues. CDR3 in amino acids: CASSLTGGITDTQYF. CDR3 bases: TGTGCCAGCAGCTTAACGGGGGGGATCACAGATACGCAGTATTTT.

The chain employs TRBV12-2 and TRBJ1-5. TRBV12-2 is annotated as a pseudogene. The length of the CDR3 is 16 residues. The CDR3 coding sequence is TGTGCAAGTCGCTTTTTCCGTAGTGGAAGCAATCAGCCCCAGCATTTT. Translation gives CASRFFRSGSNQPQHF.

Only a few counts were recorded for this clonotype. This chain joins TRBV12-3 or TRBV12-4 and TRBJ1-4; no firm D call. The CDR3 loop spans 14 amino acids. V lost 2 bases and J lost 4, with 8 bases in between. The CDR3 spells CASSLWQNNEKLFF. CDR3 bases: TGTGCCAGCAGTTTATGGCAAAATAATGAAAAACTGTTTTTT.

This clonotype appeared a few times. The V gene is TRBV20-1, the J gene TRBJ2-5; 10 nucleotides match TRBD2. TRBJ2-7 matches the DNA end more closely, so the J call is doubtful. Germline V gene lookup returns CDR1 DFQATT and CDR2 SNEGSKA (reference sequence). The CDR3 covers 14 residues. CDR3 sequence: CSAPTSGKTYEQYF. CDR3 coding DNA: TGCAGTGCGCCCACTAGCGGGAAGACCTACGAGCAGTACTTC.

The rearrangement links TRBV6-5 to TRBJ2-3; D perhaps matches TRBD1 (6 bases). The CDR3 is made up of 14 amino acids. Trimming left V 5 bases short and J 4 bases short, with 13 bases between. Germline values: CDR1 MNHEY, CDR2 SVGAGI. CDR3 in amino acids: CASSPMGAADTQYF. CDR3 in DNA: TGTGCCAGCAGTCCCATGGGGGCGGCAGATACGCAGTATTTT.

The V and J genes are TRBV28 and TRBJ2-5, with 9 bases fitting TRBD1. V gave up 6 bases and J gave up 5 bases; unmatched junction bases: 7. The germline CDR1 and CDR2 sequences are MDHEN and SYDVKM. CDR3 length equals 14 residues. The CDR3 DNA sequence: TGTGCCAGCAGCACAGGGGGCGGAAGGGAGACCCAGTACTTC. Translation: CASSTGGGRETQYF.

This clonotype was seen only a few times. This chain uses TRBV7-2 with TRBJ2-3; possible D gene TRBD2, 6 bases. CDR1 SGHTA and CDR2 FQGNSA come from the germline V gene. The CDR3 has 15 amino acids. The ends were cut back, 5 bases at V and 4 bases at J, with 16 bases in the middle. The CDR3 here is CASSPGTSPADTQYF. Here the CDR3 DNA reads TGTGCCAGCAGCCCCGGGACTTCACCTGCAGATACGCAGTATTTT.